This T cell receptor beta chain was sequenced during a study of shared clonotypes between healthy human individuals. TCRdb keeps only in-frame clones here, not all; method: immunoSEQ multiplex PCR. The sample holds about 2.4 million clones, 80% to 95% seen once. Details on this clone: Different DNA sequences within this sample yield the same CDR3.

The CDR3 covers 13 residues. Trimming pared 7 bases from V and 0 bases from J, leaving 9 bases between. The germline V gene has CDR1 SGHRS and CDR2 YFSETQ. This TCR was sampled from a man aged 18 to 29 in good health. Some clones in this sample may be carry-over from other donors' samples. The specimen sequenced was naive CD4+ T cells from PBMCs. This sample's subset: CD45RA+ positively selected. The chain employs TRBV5-1 and TRBJ2-3; D may be TRBD1 (6 bases). The CDR3 coding sequence is TGCGCCAGCGGGGGCGGTAGCACAGATACGCAGTATTTT. Protein product: CASGGGSTDTQYF.